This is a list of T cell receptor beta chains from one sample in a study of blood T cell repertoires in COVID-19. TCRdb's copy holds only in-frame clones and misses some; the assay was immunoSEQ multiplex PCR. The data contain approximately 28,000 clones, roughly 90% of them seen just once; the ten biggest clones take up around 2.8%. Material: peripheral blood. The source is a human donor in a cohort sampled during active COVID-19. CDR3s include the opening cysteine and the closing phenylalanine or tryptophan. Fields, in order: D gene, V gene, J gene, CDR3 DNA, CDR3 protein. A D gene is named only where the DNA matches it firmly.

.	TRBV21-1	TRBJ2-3	TGTGCCAGCAGCAAAGCCCCCGGGTTTAGCACAGATACGCAGTATTTT	CASSKAPGFSTDTQYF
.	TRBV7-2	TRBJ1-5	TGTGCCAGCAGCTTAGGGTCACTTAATCAGCCCCAGCATTTT	CASSLGSLNQPQHF
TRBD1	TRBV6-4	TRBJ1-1	TGTGCCAGCACTGCCGGGACAGGCTCGAGTGAAGCTTTCTTT	CASTAGTGSSEAFF
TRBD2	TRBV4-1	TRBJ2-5	TGCGCCAGCAGCCCTCGGGGGGTACAAGAGACCCAGTACTTC	CASSPRGVQETQYF
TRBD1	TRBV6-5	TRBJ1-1	TGTGCCAGCACCGTAGACAGGGGAAAAGGTGAAGCTTTCTTT	CASTVDRGKGEAFF
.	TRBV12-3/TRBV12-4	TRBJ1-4	TGTGCCAGCAGTACCCTCAGGGTTGAAAAACTGTTTTTT	CASSTLRVEKLFF
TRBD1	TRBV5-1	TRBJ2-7	TGCGCCAGCAGCCCCCCGGGACAGTACTACGAGCAGTACTTC	CASSPPGQYYEQYF
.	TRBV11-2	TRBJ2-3	TGTGCCAGCAGCTTGGGACATTTTAGCACAGATACGCAGTATTTT	CASSLGHFSTDTQYF
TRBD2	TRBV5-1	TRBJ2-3	TGCGCCAGCAGCCCGACAGCGGGGCCAGATACGCAGTATTTT	CASSPTAGPDTQYF
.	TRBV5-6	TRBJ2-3	TGTGCCAGCAGCCAGGGGGGCAGAGATACGCAGTATTTT	CASSQGGRDTQYF
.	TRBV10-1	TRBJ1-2	TGCGCCAGCAGTTCCGGGACTAACTATGGCTACACCTTC	CASSSGTNYGYTF
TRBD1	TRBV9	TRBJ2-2	TGTGCCAGCAGAGACAGGGGTGGTACCGGGGAGCTGTTTTTT	CASRDRGGTGELFF
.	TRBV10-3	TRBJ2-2	TGTGCCATCAGGGGGAACAGGGACGCCGGGGAGCTGTTTTTT	CAIRGNRDAGELFF
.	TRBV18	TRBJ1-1	TGTGCCAGCTCACCACGAGTCAGGGTGGAGGGGACTGAAGCTTTCTTT	CASSPRVRVEGTEAFF
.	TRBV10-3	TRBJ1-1	TGTGCCACCGGGGACACCCTCACGGACACTGAAGCTTTCTTT	CATGDTLTDTEAFF